What follows describes a single T cell receptor (beta chain). V lost 5 bases and J 4 bases, leaving 5 bases between the germline ends. Germline-derived CDR1 and CDR2 are SGHDN and FVKESK. This CDR3 spans 12 amino acids. The sample is drawn from a study of blood T cell repertoires in COVID-19. Study at large: The study drew acute and convalescent COVID-19 samples from the United States, Italy and Spain. T cells, B-cell-depleted T cells, or PBMCs supplied cDNA or gDNA.

In the original workflow: Using reference gene primer amplification, nucleated cell counts were estimated. Clones were read by immunoSEQ multiplex PCR, and TCRdb kept only the in-frame ones, dropping some. V and J calls plus clone size are reproduced from that table; the DNA served to infer D and trimming. The table shows approximately 240,000 clones, with 86% occurring only once. This sequence joins TRBV14 and TRBJ2-2; D is ambiguous. The TCR was taken from a woman younger than 45 who had recovered from COVID-19. The specimen sequenced was peripheral blood. CDR3 sequence reads: CASSYGTGELFF. The CDR3 region has the DNA TGTGCCAGCAGCTACGGCACCGGGGAGCTGTTTTTT.